This T cell receptor beta chain was captured in a study of T cell repertoires in cytomegalovirus infection. Overall study context: A matching HLA type, together with CMV infection, was signaled by public TCR beta signatures.

This clonotype was recorded many times. The length of the CDR3 is 15 residues. Trimming took 5 bases from V and 3 from J; bases not matched to a gene: 8. A single record per CDR3 protein comes from TCRdb applying MiXCR to the reads. The sample contains about 490,000 distinct CDR3 sequences, approximately 15% of which appear only once. This chain uses TRBV12-3 or TRBV12-4 with TRBJ2-7, with 9 bases aligning to TRBD1. Material: CD8+ T cells from PBMCs. The receptor's source is a human donor in good health (CMV status not recorded). Some clones in this sample may be carry-over from other donors' samples. DNA for the CDR3: TGTGCCAGCAGTCCGCCGGGGACAGGGTTCTACGAGCAGTACTTC. The encoded protein is CASSPPGTGFYEQYF.